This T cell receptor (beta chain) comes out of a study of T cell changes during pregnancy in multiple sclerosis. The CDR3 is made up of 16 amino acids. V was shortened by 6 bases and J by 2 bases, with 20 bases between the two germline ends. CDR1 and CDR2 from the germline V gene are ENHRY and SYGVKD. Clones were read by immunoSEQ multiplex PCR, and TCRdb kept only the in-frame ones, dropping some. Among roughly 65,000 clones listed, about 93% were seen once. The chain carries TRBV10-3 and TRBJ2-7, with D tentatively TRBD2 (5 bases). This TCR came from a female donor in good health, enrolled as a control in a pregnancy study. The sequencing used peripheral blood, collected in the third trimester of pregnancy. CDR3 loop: CAISESLGGTTYEQYF. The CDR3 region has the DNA TGTGCCATCAGCGAAAGTCTCGGAGGAACGACCTACGAGCAGTACTTC.